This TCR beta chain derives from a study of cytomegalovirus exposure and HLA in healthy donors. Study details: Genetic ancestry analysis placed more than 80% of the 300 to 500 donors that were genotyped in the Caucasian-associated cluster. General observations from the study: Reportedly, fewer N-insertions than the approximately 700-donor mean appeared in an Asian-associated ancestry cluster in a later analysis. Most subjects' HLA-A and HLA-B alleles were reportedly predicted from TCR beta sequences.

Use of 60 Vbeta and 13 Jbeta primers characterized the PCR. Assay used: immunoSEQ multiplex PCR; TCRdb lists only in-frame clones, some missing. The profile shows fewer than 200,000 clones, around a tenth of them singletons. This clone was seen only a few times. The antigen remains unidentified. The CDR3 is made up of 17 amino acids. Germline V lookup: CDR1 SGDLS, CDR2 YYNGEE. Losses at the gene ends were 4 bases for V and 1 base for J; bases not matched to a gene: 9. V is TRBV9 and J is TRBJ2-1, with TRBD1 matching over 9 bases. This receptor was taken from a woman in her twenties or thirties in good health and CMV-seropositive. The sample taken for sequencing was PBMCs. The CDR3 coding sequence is TGTGCCAGCAGCCCCCGGGGGACAGGGCCTTCCTACAATGAGCAGTTCTTC. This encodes CASSPRGTGPSYNEQFF.